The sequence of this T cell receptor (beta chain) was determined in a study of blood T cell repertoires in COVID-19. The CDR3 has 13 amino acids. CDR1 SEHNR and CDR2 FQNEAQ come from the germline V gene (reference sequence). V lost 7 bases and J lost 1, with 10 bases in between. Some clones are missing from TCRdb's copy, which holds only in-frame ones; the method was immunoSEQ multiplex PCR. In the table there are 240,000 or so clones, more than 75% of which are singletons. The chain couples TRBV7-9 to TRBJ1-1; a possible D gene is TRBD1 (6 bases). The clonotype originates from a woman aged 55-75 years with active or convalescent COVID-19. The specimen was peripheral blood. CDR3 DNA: TGTGCCAGCATGAAACAGGGGAACACTGAAGCTTTCTTT. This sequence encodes CASMKQGNTEAFF.